Listed here are 25 T cell receptor beta chains from one sample, sequenced in a study of control samples from healthy donors and cancer patients. Assay used: immunoSEQ multiplex PCR; TCRdb lists only in-frame clones, some missing. The sample lists about 160,000 clones, around 96% occurring once. Source material: blood. The receptors shown here come from a woman aged 25 to 39 in good health.

CDR3 DNA sequence: TGTGCCAGTAGTATCAATTCAGGGAATGACTACGAGCAGTACTTC. Its protein is CASSINSGNDYEQYF. V gene TRBV19 combines with J gene TRBJ2-7; D may be TRBD1 (5 bases). Trimming left V 3 bases short and J 3 bases short, with 15 bases between. Germline lookup yields CDR1 LNHDA and CDR2 SQIVND (reference sequence). The CDR3 has 15 amino acids.

This chain joins TRBV29-1 and TRBJ1-2; D is possibly TRBD1 (5 bases). V was pared by 5 bases and J by 6 bases, with 13 bases between. CDR3 length equals 12 residues. Germline-derived CDR1 and CDR2 are SQVTM and ANQGSEA. This CDR3 reads CSVRRGADGYTF. CDR3 in DNA: TGCAGCGTTAGAAGGGGAGCTGATGGCTACACCTTC.

This sequence joins TRBV6-1 and TRBJ2-1; 9 bases match TRBD2. V lost 2 bases, J lost 8 bases, and 10 bases stayed unmatched. CDR1 and CDR2 (germline): MNHNS, SASEGT. The CDR3 contains 16 residues. The CDR3 sequence: CASSEFWRGGHYEQFF. Here the CDR3 DNA reads TGTGCCAGCAGTGAATTTTGGCGGGGGGGCCACTATGAGCAGTTCTTC.

V gene TRBV28 combines with J gene TRBJ2-3; 9 nucleotides line up with TRBD2. V lost 6 bases to trimming and J lost 4 bases; unmatched junction nucleotides: 5. Germline V gene data show CDR1 as MDHEN and CDR2 as SYDVKM. CDR3 length: 14 amino acids. CDR3 DNA sequence: TGTGCCAGCAGAAATAGCGGGAGTGCAGATACGCAGTATTTT. Its translation is CASRNSGSADTQYF.

This clone was seen a single time. This chain joins TRBV15 and TRBJ2-3; D unclear. Per germline, CDR1 LNHNV and CDR2 YYDKDF (reference sequence). The length of the CDR3 is 15 residues. Trimming took off 3 bases at V and 2 bases at J, with 12 bases between the two ends. The CDR3 region is CATSSITAATDTQYF. The CDR3 nucleotides read TGTGCCACCAGCAGTATCACGGCTGCCACAGATACGCAGTATTTT.

The chain couples TRBV4-2 to TRBJ1-2, with TRBD1 identical over 7 bases. CDR1 LGHNA and CDR2 YNFKEQ come from the germline V gene. After removal of 0 bases from V and 4 bases from J, the junction contained 2 bases not matched to a gene. The CDR3 loop spans 14 amino acids. This CDR3 reads CASSQDGTAYGYTF. CDR3 nucleotide sequence: TGTGCCAGCAGCCAAGATGGGACAGCCTATGGCTACACCTTC.

V gene TRBV5-1 combines with J gene TRBJ2-3; 7 bases match TRBD2. The germline V gene has CDR1 SGHRS and CDR2 YFSETQ. V lost 4 bases and J lost 3; bases outside the gene matches: 5. The CDR3 consists of 14 residues. In DNA, the CDR3 is TGCGCCAGCAGCCTGTGGCGGGAGACAGATACGCAGTATTTT. As protein: CASSLWRETDTQYF.

This clone was recorded once. The V call is TRBV5-5, the J call TRBJ1-1; 7 bases map to TRBD1. CDR3 size: 12 residues. Germline V gene lookup returns CDR1 SGHKS and CDR2 YYEKEE (reference sequence). Trimming at V came to 3 bases and at J to 11 bases, leaving 7 bases not matched to a gene. The CDR3 protein is CASSYNRGTAFF. The CDR3 coding sequence is TGTGCCAGCAGCTATAACAGGGGTACTGCTTTCTTT.

CDR3 sequence reads: CASSLVTVKEQFF. The CDR3 nucleotides read TGTGCCAGCAGCTTAGTTACGGTCAAAGAGCAGTTCTTC. The chain joins TRBV7-2 to TRBJ2-1; D not certain. Trimming stripped 1 base from V and 10 bases from J, with 11 bases between. CDR1 SGHTA and CDR2 FQGNSA come from the germline V gene. The CDR3 sequence is 13 residues long.

The J gene is TRBJ2-6, the V gene TRBV28; 14 nucleotides line up with TRBD2. The CDR3 contains 20 residues. The germline V gene has CDR1 MDHEN and CDR2 SYDVKM. J was trimmed by 4 bases and V by 7 bases; bases with no gene match: 15. DNA of the CDR3: TGTGCCAGCAATCAACCACCGGGACTAGCGGGAGCGGGGGGGGCCAACGTCCTGACTTTC. As protein: CASNQPPGLAGAGGANVLTF.

This clone appeared a single time. This chain joins TRBV5-6 and TRBJ1-6; D possibly corresponds to TRBD1 (6 bases). This CDR3 has 17 amino acids. The V and J ends lost 5 bases and 7 bases respectively, with 22 bases between them. Germline values: CDR1 SGHDT, CDR2 YYEEEE. The CDR3: CASSWGRGREMNSPLHF. DNA of the CDR3: TGTGCCAGCAGTTGGGGGCGGGGGCGCGAGATGAATTCACCCCTCCACTTT.

The chain carries TRBV27 and TRBJ1-2; TRBD1 matches at 7 bases. V was clipped by 8 bases and J by 4 bases; unmatched bases: 13. CDR3 length: 15 amino acids. CDR1 is MNHEY, CDR2 SMNVEV, per germline (reference sequence). CDR3 in DNA: TGTGCCAGCTCAATTAAGGAGGGGGCTCTCTATGGCTACACCTTC. This encodes CASSIKEGALYGYTF.

This sequence joins TRBV9 and TRBJ1-6; D uncertain. The V end lost 0 bases, the J end lost 9 bases, and 7 bases lay between the germline ends. The CDR3 spans 13 residues. The germline V gene encodes CDR1 SGDLS and CDR2 YYNGEE. CDR3 in DNA: TGTGCCAGCAGCGTAGATGCCCCTTCACCCCTCCACTTT. Translated: CASSVDAPSPLHF.

The chain has TRBV5-1 and TRBJ1-1, with 9 bases fitting TRBD1. CDR3 length: 14 amino acids. Losses at the gene ends were 0 bases for V and 4 bases for J; bases not matched to a gene: 1. Germline V lookup: CDR1 SGHRS, CDR2 YFSETQ. CDR3 in amino acids: CASSLGDRATEAFF. The CDR3 nucleotides are TGCGCCAGCAGCTTGGGGGACAGGGCCACTGAAGCTTTCTTT.

The chain recombines TRBV18 with TRBJ2-4; D ambiguous. The CDR3 spans 13 residues. Germline V gene lookup returns CDR1 KGHSH and CDR2 LQKENI. Trimming removed 3 bases at V and 5 bases at J, with 8 bases between. The CDR3 DNA follows: TGTGCCAGCTCACCCCCCTCTCAAAACATTCAGTACTTC. This translates into CASSPPSQNIQYF.

The V call is TRBV24-1, the J call TRBJ1-3; 9 bases line up with TRBD1. Germline-derived CDR1 and CDR2 are KGHDR and SFDVKD. Trimming cost V 4 bases and J 4 bases; bases outside gene matches: 7. CDR3 length equals 16 residues. The CDR3: CATSDKIGQGGNTIYF. The CDR3 bases are TGTGCCACCAGTGACAAAATCGGACAGGGGGGAAACACCATATATTTT.

This chain uses TRBV20-1 with TRBJ2-3, with 9 positions matching TRBD1. CDR3 length: 15 residues. J lost 4 bases, V lost 3 bases, and 8 bases had no gene match. The V gene's germline CDR1 is DFQATT and CDR2 SNEGSKA (reference sequence). CDR3 coding DNA: TGCAGTGCTAGTCTACAGGGGGCTGGCTCAGATACGCAGTATTTT. As protein: CSASLQGAGSDTQYF.

The chain combines TRBV28 with TRBJ1-1; tentative D call: TRBD1 (5 bases). This CDR3 comprises 16 residues. Looked up from germline, CDR1 is MDHEN and CDR2 is SYDVKM. With 3 bases removed from V and 3 bases from J, the gap between germline ends came to 17 bases. CDR3 protein: CASSFGMGPLDTEAFF. The CDR3 DNA reads as TGTGCCAGCAGTTTCGGTATGGGACCGTTGGACACTGAAGCTTTCTTT.

J is TRBJ1-1 and V is TRBV15; possibly TRBD1 for D (5 bases). There are 14 residues in the CDR3. Per germline, CDR1 LNHNV and CDR2 YYDKDF (reference sequence). Trimming took 2 bases from V and 5 from J, leaving 12 bases between them. The DNA for the CDR3 is TGTGCCACCAGCAGAAACCAGGGAAGAACTGAAGCTTTCTTT. This translates into CATSRNQGRTEAFF.

This clone was seen once. The rearrangement joins TRBV3-1 (or the pseudogene TRBV3-2) to TRBJ1-1; D unresolved. CDR1 is LGHDT, CDR2 YNNKEL, per germline (reference sequence). V lost 6 bases and J 10 bases, leaving 12 bases between the germline ends. The CDR3 contains 11 residues. The CDR3 region is CASSRGPGAFF. The CDR3 DNA reads as TGTGCCAGCAGTCGCGGGCCGGGAGCTTTCTTT.

The chain joins TRBV13 to TRBJ1-6; TRBD1 agrees at 9 bases. Germline values: CDR1 PRHDT, CDR2 FYEKMQ (reference sequence). This CDR3 has 16 residues. V shed 1 base and J 8 bases; nucleotides not matched to a gene: 6. CDR3 coding DNA: TGTGCCAGCAGCTTAGACCCTAGACAGGGGGATTCACCCCTCCACTTT. Its translation is CASSLDPRQGDSPLHF.

V is TRBV9 and J is TRBJ1-1, with D uncertain. The CDR3 has 13 amino acids. In germline, CDR1 is SGDLS, CDR2 YYNGEE. Trimming took off 5 bases at V and 2 bases at J, with 10 bases between the two ends. CDR3: CASRRGFNTEAFF. The CDR3 nucleotides are TGTGCCAGCAGACGAGGGTTTAACACTGAAGCTTTCTTT.

The CDR3 DNA reads TGTGCCAGCAGCTTAGGGGGGCCCCAGCATTTT. It codes for CASSLGGPQHF. This sequence joins TRBV11-2 and TRBJ1-5; D not certain. The germline CDR1 and CDR2 sequences are SGHAT and FQNNGV. This CDR3 region has 11 residues. V lost 1 base and J lost 9, with 4 bases in between.

The chain carries TRBV6-2 or TRBV6-3 and TRBJ1-1; D remains unclear. The germline CDR1 and CDR2 sequences are MNHEY and SVGEGT. The V end was cut by 1 base, the J end by 8 bases, with 5 bases between. This CDR3 comprises 11 residues. This CDR3 is CASSYWTEAFF. The CDR3, as DNA: TGTGCCAGCAGTTACTGGACCGAAGCTTTCTTT.

The rearrangement joins TRBV19 to TRBJ2-3; a weak D match, TRBD2 (5 bases). CDR3 length equals 14 residues. Germline values: CDR1 LNHDA, CDR2 SQIVND (reference sequence). The V gene lost 2 bases and the J gene lost 8 bases, with 14 bases spanning the gap. The CDR3 sequence: CASSILGNEGTQYF. As DNA, the CDR3 is TGTGCCAGTAGTATACTCGGGAATGAGGGTACGCAGTATTTT.